The rows below give T cell receptor beta chains drawn from one sample of a study of CD8 T cells in ankylosing spondylitis. TCRdb passed the 5' RACE reads through MiXCR, listing each CDR3 protein once. The sample has approximately 400,000 distinct CDR3 sequences; roughly 18% are singletons. The sequencing input was blood, either unsorted or a sorted T cell fraction (not recorded which). All receptors derive from a male donor with ankylosing spondylitis. Each CDR3 is given with its conserved first and last residue. D genes are given only for firm matches. Some rows have no size entry. The others give once, few or many, or a class for an expanded clone.

few,TRBJ2-1,.,TRBV12-3/TRBV12-4,TGTGCCAGCAGTTTAGCCCAGGGGTATGAGCAGTTCTTC,CASSLAQGYEQFF
.,TRBJ2-5,TRBD1,TRBV6-1,TGTGCCAGCAGCCGACAGGGGATGGAGACCCAGTACTTC,CASSRQGMETQYF
.,TRBJ2-1,TRBD2,TRBV4-1,TGCGCCAGCAGCCAGCTTACTAGCGGGGGGGCCCGGAATGAGCAGTTCTTC,CASSQLTSGGARNEQFF
once,TRBJ2-5,.,TRBV6-5,TGTGCCAGCAGTTACTCGGGTCAGCCCGAGGGGGAGACCCAGTACTTC,CASSYSGQPEGETQYF
.,TRBJ1-6,.,TRBV7-9,TGTGCCAGCAGCTCCATGGGGGCCTCACCCCTCCACTTT,CASSSMGASPLHF
many,TRBJ2-3,TRBD2,TRBV20-1,TGCAGTGCTCTACAACCTAGCGGGAGGATCTCAGATACGCAGTATTTT,CSALQPSGRISDTQYF
.,TRBJ2-4,.,TRBV18,TGTGCCAGCTCCACACAGGGAACCAAAAACATTCAGTACTTC,CASSTQGTKNIQYF
.,TRBJ1-2,.,TRBV4-2,TGTGCCAGCAGCCAAGATAGGCCTGGTCCTAACTATGGCTACACCTTC,CASSQDRPGPNYGYTF
.,TRBJ1-1,.,TRBV20-1,TGCAGTGCTGTACAACCACAGGGTTCGAACACTGAAGCTTTCTTT,CSAVQPQGSNTEAFF
.,TRBJ2-1,TRBD2,TRBV3-1,TGTGCCAGCAGCCGCCTTTCTAGCGGGTCCAATGAGCAGTTCTTC,CASSRLSSGSNEQFF
few,TRBJ1-4,.,TRBV4-1,TGCGCCAGCAGCGACAGCCCGGGCCAGGGGGAAAAACTGTTTTTT,CASSDSPGQGEKLFF
.,TRBJ1-2,.,TRBV13,TGTGCCAGCAGCTTAGAGGGTTTAGGTGGCTACACCTTC,CASSLEGLGGYTF
few,TRBJ2-5,TRBD2,TRBV12-3/TRBV12-4,TGTGCCAGCAAGATAGCGGGGGCGAAACAAGAGACCCAGTACTTC,CASKIAGAKQETQYF
.,TRBJ2-3,.,TRBV5-1,TGCGCCAGCAGGGAATTAAGCACAGATACGCAGTATTTT,CASRELSTDTQYF
many,TRBJ2-1,.,TRBV5-1,TGCGCCAGCAGCTTGAGGGCGACCCTGTGGGGTGAGCAGTTCTTC,CASSLRATLWGEQFF
.,TRBJ1-1,.,TRBV5-1,TGCGCCAGCAGCTTGGCCCCGGGTATCGACGAAGCTTTCTTT,CASSLAPGIDEAFF
.,TRBJ2-4,TRBD1,TRBV6-5,TGTGCCAGCAGTTACGACAGGGGTGGATACATTCAGTACTTC,CASSYDRGGYIQYF
.,TRBJ2-3,TRBD2,TRBV3-1,TGTGCTACCCAGACTAGCGGGCTGAGAGATACGCAGTATTTT,CATQTSGLRDTQYF
few,TRBJ2-4,TRBD2,TRBV10-3,TGTGCCATCAGTAAGGGGCTAGCGGGAGAGGTAAACATTCAGTACTTC,CAISKGLAGEVNIQYF